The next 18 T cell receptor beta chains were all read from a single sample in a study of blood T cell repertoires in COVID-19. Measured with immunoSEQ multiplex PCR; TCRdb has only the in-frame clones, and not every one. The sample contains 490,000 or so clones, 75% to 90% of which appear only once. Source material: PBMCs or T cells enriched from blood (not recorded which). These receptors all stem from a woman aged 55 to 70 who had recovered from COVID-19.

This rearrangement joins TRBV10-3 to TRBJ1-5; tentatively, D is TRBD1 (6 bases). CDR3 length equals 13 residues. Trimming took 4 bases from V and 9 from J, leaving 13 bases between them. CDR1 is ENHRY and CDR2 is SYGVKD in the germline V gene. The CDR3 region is CAISGQDESPQHF. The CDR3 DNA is TGTGCCATCAGTGGACAGGACGAATCGCCCCAGCATTTT.

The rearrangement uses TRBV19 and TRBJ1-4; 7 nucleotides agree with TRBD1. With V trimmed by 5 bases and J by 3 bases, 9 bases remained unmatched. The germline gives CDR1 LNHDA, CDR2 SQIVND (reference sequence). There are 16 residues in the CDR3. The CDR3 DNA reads TGTGCCAGTAGTGCCGGAGGGGGCTTGGCTAATGAAAAACTGTTTTTT. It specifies CASSAGGGLANEKLFF.

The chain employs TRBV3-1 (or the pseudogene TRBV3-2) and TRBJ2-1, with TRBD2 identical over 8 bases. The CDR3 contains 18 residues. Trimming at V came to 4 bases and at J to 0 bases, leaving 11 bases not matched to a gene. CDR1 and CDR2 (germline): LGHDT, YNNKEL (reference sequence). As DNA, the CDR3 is TGTGCCAGCAGCCCCTATCCGGCGGGAGGCAGCTCCTACAATGAGCAGTTCTTC. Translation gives CASSPYPAGGSSYNEQFF.

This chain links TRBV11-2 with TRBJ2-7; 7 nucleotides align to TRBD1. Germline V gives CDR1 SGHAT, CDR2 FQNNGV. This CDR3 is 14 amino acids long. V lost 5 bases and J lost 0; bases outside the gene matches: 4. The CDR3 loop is CASSLRQGSYEQYV. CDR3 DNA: TGTGCCAGCAGCCTAAGACAGGGCTCCTACGAGCAGTACGTC.

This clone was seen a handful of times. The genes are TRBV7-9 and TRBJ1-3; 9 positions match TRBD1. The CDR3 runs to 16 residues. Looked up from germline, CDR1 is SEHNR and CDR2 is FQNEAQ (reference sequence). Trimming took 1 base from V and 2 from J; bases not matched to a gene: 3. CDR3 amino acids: CASSLGTGVTGNTIYF. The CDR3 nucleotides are TGTGCCAGCAGCTTAGGGACAGGGGTGACTGGAAACACCATATATTTT.

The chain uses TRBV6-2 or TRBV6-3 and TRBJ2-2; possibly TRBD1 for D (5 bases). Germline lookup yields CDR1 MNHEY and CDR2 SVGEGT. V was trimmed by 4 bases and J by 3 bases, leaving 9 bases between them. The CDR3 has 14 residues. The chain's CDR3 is CASSLQGYTGELFF. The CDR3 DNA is TGTGCCAGCAGTTTGCAGGGATACACCGGGGAGCTGTTTTTT.

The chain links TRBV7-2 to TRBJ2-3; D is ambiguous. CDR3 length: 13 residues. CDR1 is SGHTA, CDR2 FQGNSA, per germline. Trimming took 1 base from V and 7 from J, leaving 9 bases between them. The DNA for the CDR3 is TGTGCCAGCAGCTTAGGGTCAGGCAATACGCAGTATTTT. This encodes CASSLGSGNTQYF.

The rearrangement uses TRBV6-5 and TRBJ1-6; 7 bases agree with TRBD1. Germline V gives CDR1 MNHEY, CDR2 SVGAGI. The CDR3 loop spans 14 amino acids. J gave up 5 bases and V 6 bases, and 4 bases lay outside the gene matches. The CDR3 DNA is TGTGCCAGCAGGGGGACAGTTCATAATTCACCCCTCCACTTT. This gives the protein CASRGTVHNSPLHF.

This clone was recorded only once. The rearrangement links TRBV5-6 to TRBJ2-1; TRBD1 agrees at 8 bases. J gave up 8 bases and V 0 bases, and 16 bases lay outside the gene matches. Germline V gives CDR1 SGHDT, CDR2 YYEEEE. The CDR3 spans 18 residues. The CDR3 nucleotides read TGTGCCAGCAGCTTGGCTCAAATAAGAGGACAGGGTAGGGATGAGCAGTTCTTC. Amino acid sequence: CASSLAQIRGQGRDEQFF.

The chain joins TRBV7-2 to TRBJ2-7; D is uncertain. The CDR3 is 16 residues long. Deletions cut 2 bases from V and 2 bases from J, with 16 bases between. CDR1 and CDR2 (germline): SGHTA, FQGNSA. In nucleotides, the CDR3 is TGTGCCAGCAGCTTAATCGCTATTGACACAACCTACGAGCAGTACGTC. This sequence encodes CASSLIAIDTTYEQYV.

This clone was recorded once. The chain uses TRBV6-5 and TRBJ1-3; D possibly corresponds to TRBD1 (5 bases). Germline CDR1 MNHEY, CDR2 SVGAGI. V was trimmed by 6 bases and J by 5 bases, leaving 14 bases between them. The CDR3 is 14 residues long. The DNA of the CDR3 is TGTGCCAGCAGCTCAGGGAATTGGCGAAACACCATATATTTT. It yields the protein CASSSGNWRNTIYF.

CDR3 sequence (DNA): TGTGCCAGCAGCCCCGGGACAGGGACTTCCACTCCCCAGCATTTT. This sequence encodes CASSPGTGTSTPQHF. V gene TRBV5-6 combines with J gene TRBJ1-5, with TRBD1 matching over 9 bases. Germline trimming cut 4 bases from V and 10 bases from J; bases unmatched to any gene: 12. Germline V CDR1 and CDR2: SGHDT, YYEEEE. The length of the CDR3 is 15 residues.

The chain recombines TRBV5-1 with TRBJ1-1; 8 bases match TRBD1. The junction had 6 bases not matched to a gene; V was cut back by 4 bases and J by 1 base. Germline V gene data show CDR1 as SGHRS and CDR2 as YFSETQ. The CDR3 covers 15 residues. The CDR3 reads CASSITGTGNTEAFF. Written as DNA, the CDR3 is TGCGCCAGCAGCATAACCGGGACAGGGAACACTGAAGCTTTCTTT.

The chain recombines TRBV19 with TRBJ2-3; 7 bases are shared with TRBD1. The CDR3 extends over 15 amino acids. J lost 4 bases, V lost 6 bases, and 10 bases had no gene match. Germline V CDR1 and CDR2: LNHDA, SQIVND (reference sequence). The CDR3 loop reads CASRKLDRKADTQYF. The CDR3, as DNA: TGTGCCAGTAGAAAACTGGACAGGAAGGCAGATACGCAGTATTTT.

The CDR3 bases are TGTGCCAGCAGCAAGACCGGGACAGGGGAGTTTGCCAAAAACATTCAGTACTTC. It is translated as CASSKTGTGEFAKNIQYF. The chain is built from TRBV7-9 and TRBJ2-4, with TRBD1 matching over 10 bases. V lost 5 bases and J lost 1; bases outside the gene matches: 11. CDR3 length equals 18 residues. Germline loops: CDR1 SEHNR, CDR2 FQNEAQ (reference sequence).

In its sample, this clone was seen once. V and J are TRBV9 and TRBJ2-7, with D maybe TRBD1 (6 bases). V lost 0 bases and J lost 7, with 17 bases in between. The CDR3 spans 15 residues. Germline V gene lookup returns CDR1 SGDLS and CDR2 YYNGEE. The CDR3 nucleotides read TGTGCCAGCAGCGTAGACAGGGCCCACTCGGGGGAGCAGTACTTC. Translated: CASSVDRAHSGEQYF.

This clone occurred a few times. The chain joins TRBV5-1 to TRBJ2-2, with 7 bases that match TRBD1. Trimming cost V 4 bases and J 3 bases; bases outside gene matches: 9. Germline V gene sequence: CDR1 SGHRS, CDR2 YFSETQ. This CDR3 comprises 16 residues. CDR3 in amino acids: CASSQQGSGYTGELFF. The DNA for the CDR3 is TGCGCCAGCAGCCAACAGGGGTCGGGGTACACCGGGGAGCTGTTTTTT.

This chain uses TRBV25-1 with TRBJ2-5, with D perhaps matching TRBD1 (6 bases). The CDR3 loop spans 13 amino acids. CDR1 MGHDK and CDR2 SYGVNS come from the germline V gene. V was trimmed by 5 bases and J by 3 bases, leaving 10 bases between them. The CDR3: CASSPDSKETQYF. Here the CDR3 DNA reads TGTGCCAGCAGTCCGGACAGCAAAGAGACCCAGTACTTC.